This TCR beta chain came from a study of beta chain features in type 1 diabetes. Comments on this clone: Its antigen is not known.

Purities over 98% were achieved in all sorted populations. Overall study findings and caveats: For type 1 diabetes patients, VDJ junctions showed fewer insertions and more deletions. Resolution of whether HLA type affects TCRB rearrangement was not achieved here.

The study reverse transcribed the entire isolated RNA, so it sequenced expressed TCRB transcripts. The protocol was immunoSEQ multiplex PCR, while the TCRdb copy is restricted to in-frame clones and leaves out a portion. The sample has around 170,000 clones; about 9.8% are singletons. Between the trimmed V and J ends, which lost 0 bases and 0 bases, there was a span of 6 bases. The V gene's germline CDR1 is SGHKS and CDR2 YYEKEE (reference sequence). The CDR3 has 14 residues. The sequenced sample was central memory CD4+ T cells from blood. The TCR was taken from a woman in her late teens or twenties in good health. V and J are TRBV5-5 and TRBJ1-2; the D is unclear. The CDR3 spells CASSLVSSNYGYTF. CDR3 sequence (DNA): TGTGCCAGCAGCTTGGTGTCCTCTAACTATGGCTACACCTTC.